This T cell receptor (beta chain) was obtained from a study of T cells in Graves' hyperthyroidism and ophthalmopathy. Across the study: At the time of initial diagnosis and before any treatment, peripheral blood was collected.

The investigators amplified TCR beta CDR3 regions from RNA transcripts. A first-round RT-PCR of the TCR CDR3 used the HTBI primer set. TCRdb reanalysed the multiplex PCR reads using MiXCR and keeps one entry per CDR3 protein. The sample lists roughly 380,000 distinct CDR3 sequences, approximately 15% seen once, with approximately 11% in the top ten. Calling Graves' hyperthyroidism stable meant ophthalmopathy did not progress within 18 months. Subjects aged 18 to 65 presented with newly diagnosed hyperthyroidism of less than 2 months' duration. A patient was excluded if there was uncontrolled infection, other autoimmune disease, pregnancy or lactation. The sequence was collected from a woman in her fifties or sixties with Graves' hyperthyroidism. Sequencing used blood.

As DNA, the CDR3 is TGTGCCAGCAGTCCGGGGTCTAACTATGGCTACACCTTC. This codes for CASSPGSNYGYTF. The chain is built from TRBV28 and TRBJ1-2; D is uncertain. The CDR3 is made up of 13 amino acids. Between the trimmed V and J ends, which lost 5 bases and 0 bases, there was a span of 7 bases. CDR1 is MDHEN, CDR2 SYDVKM, per germline.